This T cell receptor (beta chain) was captured in a study of T cell responses to AZD1222 COVID-19 vaccine. The CDR3 extends over 15 amino acids. Broader study findings: Most donors were white British and more were female, and clonal diversity was possibly underestimated. In the spike-specific TCR repertoire, nearly half reportedly target unmutated variant regions. Seropositivity was recorded at baseline in only five to seven AZD1222 recipients.

The repertoire was sequenced with immunoSEQ multiplex PCR; TCRdb's copy has only in-frame clones and lacks some. The data show around 120,000 clones, 87% seen once. Worth noting for this clone: Its antigen remains unknown.

The receptor was derived from an adult who received the AZD1222 COVID-19 vaccine. Source: peripheral blood, taken 28 days after the second AZD1222 dose. The chain has TRBV21-1 and TRBJ1-2; the D call in the table, TRBD1, was not verified against the DNA. TRBV21-1 constitutes a pseudogene. The CDR3 is CARSKGDRAPNGYTF. The CDR3 DNA sequence: TGTGCCCGCTCAAAAGGGGACAGGGCCCCAAATGGCTACACCTTC.